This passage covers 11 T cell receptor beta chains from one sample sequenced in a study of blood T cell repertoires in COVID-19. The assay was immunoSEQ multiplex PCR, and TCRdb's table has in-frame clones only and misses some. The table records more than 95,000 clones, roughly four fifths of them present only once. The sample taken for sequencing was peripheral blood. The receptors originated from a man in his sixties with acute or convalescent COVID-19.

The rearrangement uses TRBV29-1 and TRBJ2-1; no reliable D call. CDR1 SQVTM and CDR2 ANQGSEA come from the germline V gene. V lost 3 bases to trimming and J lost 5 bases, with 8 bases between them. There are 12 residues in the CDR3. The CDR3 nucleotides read TGCAGCGTTGATGGGCCAGACAATGAGCAGTTCTTC. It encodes CSVDGPDNEQFF.

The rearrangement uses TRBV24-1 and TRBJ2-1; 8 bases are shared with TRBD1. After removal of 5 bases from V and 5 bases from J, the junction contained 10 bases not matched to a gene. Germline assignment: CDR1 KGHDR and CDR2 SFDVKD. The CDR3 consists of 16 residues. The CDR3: CATSVLGQGRNNEQFF. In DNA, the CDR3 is TGTGCCACCAGTGTCCTCGGACAGGGAAGGAACAATGAGCAGTTCTTC.

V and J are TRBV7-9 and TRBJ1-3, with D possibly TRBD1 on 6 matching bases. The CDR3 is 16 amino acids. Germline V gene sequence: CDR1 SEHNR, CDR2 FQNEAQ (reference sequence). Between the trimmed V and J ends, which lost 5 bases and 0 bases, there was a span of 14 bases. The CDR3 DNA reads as TGTGCCAGCAGCCTGAGGACAGAGAGCTCTGGAAACACCATATATTTT. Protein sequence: CASSLRTESSGNTIYF.

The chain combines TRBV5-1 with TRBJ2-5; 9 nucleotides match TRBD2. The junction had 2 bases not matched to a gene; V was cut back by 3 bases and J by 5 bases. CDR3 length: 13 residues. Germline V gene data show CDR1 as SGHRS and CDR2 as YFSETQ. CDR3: CASSWTSEETQYF. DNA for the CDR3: TGCGCCAGCAGCTGGACTAGCGAGGAGACCCAGTACTTC. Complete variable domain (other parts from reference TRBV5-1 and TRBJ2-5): KAGVTQTPRYLIKTRGQQVTLSCSPISGHRSVSWYQQTPGQGLQFLFEYFSETQRNKGNFPGRFSGRQFSNSRSEMNVSTLELGDSALYLCASSWTSEETQYFGPGTRLLVL.

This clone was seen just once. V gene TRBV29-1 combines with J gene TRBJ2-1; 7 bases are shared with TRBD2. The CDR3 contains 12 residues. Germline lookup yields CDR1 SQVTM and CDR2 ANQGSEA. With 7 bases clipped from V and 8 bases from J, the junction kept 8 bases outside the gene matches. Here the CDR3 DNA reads TGCAGCGCTCGGGGAGGGTGGGATGAGCAGTTCTTC. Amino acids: CSARGGWDEQFF.

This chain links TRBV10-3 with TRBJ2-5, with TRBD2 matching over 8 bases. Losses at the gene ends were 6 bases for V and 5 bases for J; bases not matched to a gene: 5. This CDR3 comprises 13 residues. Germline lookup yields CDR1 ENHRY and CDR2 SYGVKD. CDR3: CAISLRGGETQYF. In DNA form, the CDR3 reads TGTGCCATCAGCCTTCGGGGGGGGGAGACCCAGTACTTC.

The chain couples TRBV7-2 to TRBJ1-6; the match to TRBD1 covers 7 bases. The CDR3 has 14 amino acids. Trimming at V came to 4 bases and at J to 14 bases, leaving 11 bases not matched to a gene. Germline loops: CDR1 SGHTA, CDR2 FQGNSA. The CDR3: CASSSGTANPSLHF. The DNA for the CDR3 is TGTGCCAGCAGCTCCGGGACAGCCAATCCGTCCCTCCACTTT.

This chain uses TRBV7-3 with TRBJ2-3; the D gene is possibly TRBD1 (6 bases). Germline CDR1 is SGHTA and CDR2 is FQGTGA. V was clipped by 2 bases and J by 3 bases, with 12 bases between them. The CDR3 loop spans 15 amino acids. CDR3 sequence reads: CASSLQGPGTDTQYF. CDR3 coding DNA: TGTGCCAGCAGCTTACAGGGGCCGGGTACAGATACGCAGTATTTT.

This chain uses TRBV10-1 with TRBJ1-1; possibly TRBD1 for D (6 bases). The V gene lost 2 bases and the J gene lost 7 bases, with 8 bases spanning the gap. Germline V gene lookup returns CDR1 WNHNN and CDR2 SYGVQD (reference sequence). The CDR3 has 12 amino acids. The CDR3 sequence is CASSEGQSEAFF. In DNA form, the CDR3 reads TGCGCCAGCAGTGAGGGACAGAGTGAAGCTTTCTTT.

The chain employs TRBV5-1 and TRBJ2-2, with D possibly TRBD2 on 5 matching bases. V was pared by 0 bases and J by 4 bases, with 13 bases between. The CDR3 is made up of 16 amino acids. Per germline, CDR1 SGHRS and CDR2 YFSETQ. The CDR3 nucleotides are TGCGCCAGCAGCTTGGCCCGGGTAGGACTCACCGGGGAGCTGTTTTTT. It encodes CASSLARVGLTGELFF.

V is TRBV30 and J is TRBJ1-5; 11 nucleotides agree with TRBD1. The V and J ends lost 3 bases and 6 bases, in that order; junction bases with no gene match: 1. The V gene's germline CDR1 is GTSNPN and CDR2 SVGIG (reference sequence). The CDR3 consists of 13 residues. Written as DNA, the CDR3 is TGTGCCTGGAGGGACAGGGGGCCTCAGCCCCAGCATTTT. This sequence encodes CAWRDRGPQPQHF.